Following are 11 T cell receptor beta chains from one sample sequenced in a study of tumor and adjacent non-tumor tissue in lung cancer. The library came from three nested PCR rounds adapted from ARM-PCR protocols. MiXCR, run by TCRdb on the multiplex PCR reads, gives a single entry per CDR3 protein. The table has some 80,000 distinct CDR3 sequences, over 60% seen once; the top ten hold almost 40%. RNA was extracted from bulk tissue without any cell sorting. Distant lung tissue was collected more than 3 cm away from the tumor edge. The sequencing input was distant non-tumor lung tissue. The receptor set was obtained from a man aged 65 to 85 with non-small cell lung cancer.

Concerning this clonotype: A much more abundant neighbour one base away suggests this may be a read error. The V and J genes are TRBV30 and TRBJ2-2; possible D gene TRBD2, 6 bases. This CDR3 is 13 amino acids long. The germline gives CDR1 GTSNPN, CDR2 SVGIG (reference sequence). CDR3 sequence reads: CAWSGSNTRELFF. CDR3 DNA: TGTGCCTGGTCCGGGAGCAACACCAGGGAGCTGTTTTTT.

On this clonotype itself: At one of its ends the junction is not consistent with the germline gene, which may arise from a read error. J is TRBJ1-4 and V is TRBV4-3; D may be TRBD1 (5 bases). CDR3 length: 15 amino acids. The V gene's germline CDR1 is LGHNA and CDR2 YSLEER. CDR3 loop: CASSQDPRAGEKLPF. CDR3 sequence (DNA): TGCGCCAGCAGCCAAGATCCCAGGGCGGGTGAAAAACTGCCTTTT.

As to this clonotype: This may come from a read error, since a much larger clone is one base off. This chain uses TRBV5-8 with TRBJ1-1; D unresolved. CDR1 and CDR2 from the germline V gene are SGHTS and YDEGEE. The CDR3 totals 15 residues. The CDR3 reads CASSLEDDVNSEAFF. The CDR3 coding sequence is TGTGCCAGCAGCTTGGAAGACGACGTGAACAGTGAAGCTTTCTTT.

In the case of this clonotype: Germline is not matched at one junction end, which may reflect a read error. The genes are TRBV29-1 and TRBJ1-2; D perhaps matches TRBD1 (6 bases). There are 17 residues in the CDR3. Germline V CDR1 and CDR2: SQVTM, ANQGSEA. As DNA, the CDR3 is TGCAGCGTTCCAGGGGACAAAATCTCCCTATTTAACTATGGATACACCTTC. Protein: CSVPGDKISLFNYGYTF.

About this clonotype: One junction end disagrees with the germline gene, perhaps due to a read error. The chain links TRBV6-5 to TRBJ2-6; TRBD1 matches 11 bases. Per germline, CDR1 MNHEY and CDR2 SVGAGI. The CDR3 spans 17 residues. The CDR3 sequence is CDSSSRTGGSGANVLTF. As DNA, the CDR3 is TGTGACAGCAGTTCCAGGACAGGGGGCTCTGGGGCAAACGTCCTGACTTTC.

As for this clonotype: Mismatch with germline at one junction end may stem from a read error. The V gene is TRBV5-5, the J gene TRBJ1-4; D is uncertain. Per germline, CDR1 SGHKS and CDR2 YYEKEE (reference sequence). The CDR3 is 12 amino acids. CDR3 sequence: CTSSADWEKLFF. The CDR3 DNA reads TGTACCAGCAGCGCCGACTGGGAAAAACTGTTTTTT.

CDR3 nucleotides: TGTAGCAGTCAGAAAACCACAGGGCTCAGGGAGCTGTTTTTT. It specifies CSSQKTTGLRELFF. This chain uses TRBV19 with TRBJ2-2; D perhaps matches TRBD1 (6 bases). Germline V CDR1 and CDR2: LNHDA, SQIVND (reference sequence). This CDR3 is 14 amino acids long.

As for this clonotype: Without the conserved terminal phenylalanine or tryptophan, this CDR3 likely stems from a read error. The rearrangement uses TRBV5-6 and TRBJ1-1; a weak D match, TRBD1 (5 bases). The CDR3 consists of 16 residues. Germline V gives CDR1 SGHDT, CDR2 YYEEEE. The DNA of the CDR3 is TGTGCCGGCAGCCCAACGCAGACAGCAACGAACACTGAAGCTTTCATT. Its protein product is CAGSPTQTATNTEAFI.

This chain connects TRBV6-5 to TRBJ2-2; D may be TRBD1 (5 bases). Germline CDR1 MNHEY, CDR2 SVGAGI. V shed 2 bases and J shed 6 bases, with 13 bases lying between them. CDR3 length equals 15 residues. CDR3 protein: CASSYQRGWAGELFF. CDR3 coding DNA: TGTGCCAGCAGTTACCAAAGGGGCTGGGCCGGGGAGCTGTTTTTT.

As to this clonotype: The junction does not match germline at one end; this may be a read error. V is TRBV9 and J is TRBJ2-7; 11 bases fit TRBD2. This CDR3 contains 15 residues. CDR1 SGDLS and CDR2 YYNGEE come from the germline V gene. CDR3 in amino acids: CANSSTGTSGYEQYF. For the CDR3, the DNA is TGTGCCAACAGCTCAACCGGGACTAGCGGTTACGAGCAGTACTTC.

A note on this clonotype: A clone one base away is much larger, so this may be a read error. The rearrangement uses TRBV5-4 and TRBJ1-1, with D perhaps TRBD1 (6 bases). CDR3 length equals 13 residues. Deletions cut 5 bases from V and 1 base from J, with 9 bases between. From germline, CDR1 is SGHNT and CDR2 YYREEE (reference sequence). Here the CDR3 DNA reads TGTGCCAGCAGATCGGGACAGAACACTGAAGCTTTCTTT. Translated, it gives CASRSGQNTEAFF. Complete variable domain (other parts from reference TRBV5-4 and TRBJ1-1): ETGVTQSPTHLIKTRGQQVTLRCSSQSGHNTVSWYQQALGQGPQFIFQYYREEENGRGNFPPRFSGLQFPNYSSELNVNALELDDSALYLCASRSGQNTEAFFGQGTRLTVV.